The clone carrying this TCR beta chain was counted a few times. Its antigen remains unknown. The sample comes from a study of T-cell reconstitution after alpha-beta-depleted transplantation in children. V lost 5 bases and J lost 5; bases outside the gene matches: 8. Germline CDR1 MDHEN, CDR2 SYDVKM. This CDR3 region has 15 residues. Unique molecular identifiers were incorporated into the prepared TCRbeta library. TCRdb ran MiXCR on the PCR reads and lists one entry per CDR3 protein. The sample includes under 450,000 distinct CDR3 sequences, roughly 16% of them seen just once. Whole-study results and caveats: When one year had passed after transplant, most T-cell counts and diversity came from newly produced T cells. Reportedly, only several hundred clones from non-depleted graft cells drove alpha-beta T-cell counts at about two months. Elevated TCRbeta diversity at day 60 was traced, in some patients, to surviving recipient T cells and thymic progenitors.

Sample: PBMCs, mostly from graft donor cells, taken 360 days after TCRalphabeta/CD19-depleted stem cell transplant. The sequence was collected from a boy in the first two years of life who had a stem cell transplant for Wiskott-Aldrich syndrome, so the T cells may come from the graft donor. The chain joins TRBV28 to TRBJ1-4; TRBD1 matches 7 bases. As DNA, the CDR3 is TGTGCCAGCAGTCCGCGAACAGGGGAAAATGAAAAACTGTTTTTT. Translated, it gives CASSPRTGENEKLFF.